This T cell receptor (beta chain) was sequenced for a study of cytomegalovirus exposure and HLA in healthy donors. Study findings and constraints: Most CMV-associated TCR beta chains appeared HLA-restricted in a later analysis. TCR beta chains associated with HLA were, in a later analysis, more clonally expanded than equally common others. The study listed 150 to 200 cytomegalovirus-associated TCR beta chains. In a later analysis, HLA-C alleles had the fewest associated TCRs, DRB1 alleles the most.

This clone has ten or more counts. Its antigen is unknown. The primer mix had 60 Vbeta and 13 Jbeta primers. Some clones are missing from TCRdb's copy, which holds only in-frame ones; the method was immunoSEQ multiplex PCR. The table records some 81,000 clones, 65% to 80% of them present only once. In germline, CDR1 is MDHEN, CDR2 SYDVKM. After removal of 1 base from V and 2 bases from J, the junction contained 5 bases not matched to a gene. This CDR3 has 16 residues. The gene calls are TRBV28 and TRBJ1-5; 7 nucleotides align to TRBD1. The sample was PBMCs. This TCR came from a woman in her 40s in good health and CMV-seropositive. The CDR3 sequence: CASSLSGGRGNQPQHF. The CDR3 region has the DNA TGTGCCAGCAGTTTATCAGGGGGACGTGGCAATCAGCCCCAGCATTTT.